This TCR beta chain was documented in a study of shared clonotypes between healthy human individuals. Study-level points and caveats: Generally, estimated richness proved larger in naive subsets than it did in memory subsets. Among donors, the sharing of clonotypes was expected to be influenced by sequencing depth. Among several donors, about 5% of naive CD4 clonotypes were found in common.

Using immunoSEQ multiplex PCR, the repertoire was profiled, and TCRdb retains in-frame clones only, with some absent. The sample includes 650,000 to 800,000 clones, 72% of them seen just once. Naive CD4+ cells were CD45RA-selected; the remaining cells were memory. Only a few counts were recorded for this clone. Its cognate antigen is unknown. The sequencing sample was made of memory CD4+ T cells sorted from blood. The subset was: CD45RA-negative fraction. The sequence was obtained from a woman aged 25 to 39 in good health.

The CDR3 protein is CASSGPGTGGSYEQYF. CDR3 coding DNA: TGTGCCAGCAGTGGGCCCGGGACAGGGGGGTCCTACGAGCAGTACTTC. V gene TRBV28 combines with J gene TRBJ2-7, with 11 nucleotides matching TRBD1. V was clipped by 5 bases and J by 1 base; unmatched bases: 7. The V gene's germline CDR1 is MDHEN and CDR2 SYDVKM. This CDR3 has 16 amino acids.